The source of this T cell receptor (beta chain) is a study of blood T cell repertoires in COVID-19. Germline V lookup: CDR1 KGHSH, CDR2 LQKENI. The CDR3 length is 16 residues. The V end was cut by 0 bases, the J end by 4 bases, with 13 bases between. Sequenced by immunoSEQ multiplex PCR; TCRdb stores in-frame clones only, minus some. The sample has roughly 120,000 clones, approximately 81% seen once. The TCR comes from a human donor in a cohort sampled during active COVID-19. Material: peripheral blood. J is TRBJ2-1 and V is TRBV18; a possible D gene is TRBD2 (6 bases). CDR3: CASSPPGGRRYNEQFF. Written as DNA, the CDR3 is TGTGCCAGCTCACCACCGGGGGGACGCCGGTACAATGAGCAGTTCTTC.